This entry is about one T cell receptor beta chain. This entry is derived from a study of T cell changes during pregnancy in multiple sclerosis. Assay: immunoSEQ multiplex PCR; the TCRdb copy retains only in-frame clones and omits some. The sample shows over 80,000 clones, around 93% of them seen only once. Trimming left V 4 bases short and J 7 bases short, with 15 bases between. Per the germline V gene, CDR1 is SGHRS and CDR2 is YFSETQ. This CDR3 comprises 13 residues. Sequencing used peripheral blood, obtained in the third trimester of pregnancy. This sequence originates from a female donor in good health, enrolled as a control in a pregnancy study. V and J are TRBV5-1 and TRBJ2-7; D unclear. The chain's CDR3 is CASSLAAGIEQYF. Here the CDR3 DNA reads TGCGCCAGCAGCCTTGCCGCAGGTATTGAGCAGTACTTC.